This TCR beta chain was profiled in a study of beta chain features in type 1 diabetes. The overall study: Cell yields, age and gender were similar between patients and healthy donors. General study results and limits: For Type 1 diabetes patients, all four CD4+ subsets carried TCRB CDR3s that were moderately but significantly shorter.

Investigators reverse transcribed all isolated RNA, so they sequenced expressed TCRB transcripts. Sequenced by immunoSEQ multiplex PCR; TCRdb stores in-frame clones only, minus some. The repertoire includes more than 300,000 clones, 10% to 15% of them detected once, and roughly 0.017% sits in the top ten. Comment on this clone: As yet, its antigen is unknown.

The germline CDR1 and CDR2 sequences are SGDLS and YYNGEE. The CDR3 runs to 18 residues. V lost 2 bases, J lost 0 bases, and 6 bases stayed unmatched. Via CD45RO/CCR7/CD25/CD127/CD95/CD27, cells of the CD4+ naive, central memory, regulatory and stem cell-like memory subsets were sorted. Every sorted population was more than 95% pure. This receptor was taken from a man younger than 35 in good health. The sequencing input was naive CD4+ T cells from blood. This rearrangement joins TRBV9 to TRBJ2-1; 12 nucleotides line up with TRBD2. The CDR3 coding sequence is TGTGCCAGCAGCGTGACTAGCGGGGGCCAACTCTCCTACAATGAGCAGTTCTTC. This encodes CASSVTSGGQLSYNEQFF.